The T cell receptor beta chain under discussion was sequenced for a study of cytomegalovirus exposure and HLA in healthy donors. The approximately 120-subject validation cohort, separate from the roughly 700-subject first cohort, included the donors. Sequenced by immunoSEQ multiplex PCR; TCRdb stores in-frame clones only, minus some. This repertoire shows 90,000 to 110,000 clones, around nine tenths found once; its top ten account for about 2%. Regarding the study as a whole: The dataset shows that most TCR sequences were rare, while some public TCRs occurred in many donors.

The CDR3 loop spans 14 amino acids. Trimming left V 4 bases short and J 0 bases short, with 10 bases between. CDR1 and CDR2 from the germline V gene are SGHRS and YFSETQ. As regards this clone: Antigen: not known.

The chain couples TRBV5-1 to TRBJ2-5, with a weak D call TRBD2 (5 bases). The clonotype comes from a woman aged 18-29 years in good health and CMV-seronegative. Sequencing input: PBMCs. This CDR3 reads CASSPPGYQETQYF. In DNA form, the CDR3 reads TGCGCCAGCAGCCCTCCGGGATACCAAGAGACCCAGTACTTC.